These 21 T cell receptor beta chains were all obtained from the same sample, sequenced in a study of blood T cells in healthy people across ages. A second roughly 6 to 11 cycle PCR used barcoded and J-beta primers. In TCRdb, the 5' RACE reads were re-called with MiXCR into one record per CDR3 protein. Among around 320,000 distinct CDR3 sequences listed, roughly a quarter were seen once. Sequencing input: blood. Every receptor here comes from a woman in her 70s in good health.

This clonotype was counted a few times. The V and J genes are TRBV20-1 and TRBJ1-5; 11 positions match TRBD1. The trim removed 6 bases at V and 6 bases at J, leaving 4 bases unmatched. The CDR3 covers 13 residues. Per germline, CDR1 DFQATT and CDR2 SNEGSKA (reference sequence). The CDR3 DNA sequence: TGCAGTGCCGGACAGGGGGCGGGTCAGCCCCAGCATTTT. Translating gives CSAGQGAGQPQHF.

About this clonotype itself: An end of the junction differs from the germline gene, which may be a read error. The V call is TRBV7-6, the J call TRBJ2-1, with 8 positions matching TRBD2. CDR3 size: 14 residues. Germline lookup yields CDR1 SGHVS and CDR2 FNYEAQ. In DNA, the CDR3 is TGTGCTAGCAGCGCCGGGACTAGTGCCAATGAGCAGTTCTTC. Encoded protein: CASSAGTSANEQFF.

CDR3 in DNA: TGCAGTGCGGGGGGTGGGGCTAGCGCTCCCCAAGAGACCCAGTACTTC. Residues: CSAGGGASAPQETQYF. The chain links TRBV20-1 to TRBJ2-5; tentatively, D is TRBD2 (6 bases). The germline V gene encodes CDR1 DFQATT and CDR2 SNEGSKA (reference sequence). Trimming removed 6 bases at V and 1 base at J, with 21 bases between. This CDR3 is 16 amino acids long.

The chain has TRBV15 and TRBJ2-7, with 8 positions matching TRBD1. With 1 base clipped from V and 5 bases from J, the junction kept 7 bases outside the gene matches. The CDR3 is 15 amino acids. Germline assignment: CDR1 LNHNV and CDR2 YYDKDF (reference sequence). The CDR3: CATSRVGQGLNEQYF. CDR3 nucleotides: TGTGCCACCAGCAGAGTAGGACAGGGCCTCAACGAGCAGTACTTC.

This rearrangement joins TRBV2 to TRBJ2-6; D might be TRBD1 (6 bases). V shed 6 bases and J shed 1 base, with 13 bases lying between them. Germline CDR1 reads SNHLY; CDR2 reads FYNNEI. The CDR3 sequence is 16 residues long. DNA of the CDR3: TGTGCCAGCAGACAGGGTTCCGAGTCTGGGGCCAACGTCCTGACTTTC. Protein product: CASRQGSESGANVLTF. Based on the CDR3 plus reference TRBV2 and TRBJ2-6, the full variable domain is EPEVTQTPSHQVTQMGQEVILRCVPISNHLYFYWYRQILGQKVEFLVSFYNNEISEKSEIFDDQFSVERPDGSNFTLKIRSTKLEDSAMYFCASRQGSESGANVLTFGAGSRLTVL.

This clonotype was observed many times. This chain links TRBV14 with TRBJ1-2, with unresolved D. CDR1 and CDR2 from the germline V gene are SGHDN and FVKESK. The CDR3 is 12 amino acids. Trimming left V 0 bases short and J 4 bases short, with 3 bases between. The CDR3 spells CASSQERYGYTF. The CDR3 DNA follows: TGTGCCAGCAGCCAAGAACGCTATGGCTACACCTTC.

This chain connects TRBV7-8 to TRBJ1-1; D is uncertain. The CDR3 has 16 residues. V lost 1 base to trimming and J lost 1 base, with 13 bases between them. Germline CDR1 SGHVS, CDR2 FQNEAQ. CDR3 amino acids: CASSLGARQKNTEAFF. The CDR3 DNA reads as TGTGCCAGCAGCTTAGGAGCTCGGCAGAAGAACACTGAAGCTTTCTTT.

This chain joins TRBV28 and TRBJ2-7, with TRBD1 identical over 9 bases. V was pared by 4 bases and J by 0 bases, with 13 bases of the junction left unmatched. CDR3 length: 18 residues. The V gene's germline CDR1 is MDHEN and CDR2 SYDVKM. The CDR3 protein is CASSSYSTGQGSSYEQYF. CDR3 sequence (DNA): TGTGCCAGCAGTTCGTATTCCACGGGACAGGGTAGCTCCTACGAGCAGTACTTC.

This clonotype was counted a few times. The chain joins TRBV28 to TRBJ1-5; D call uncertain. The V gene's germline CDR1 is MDHEN and CDR2 SYDVKM. V was clipped by 5 bases and J by 9 bases, with 11 bases between them. This CDR3 region has 12 residues. CDR3 sequence (DNA): TGTGCCAGCAGTGGGTTACGTTTGCCCCAGCATTTT. It yields the protein CASSGLRLPQHF. The entire variable domain, with the rest obtained from reference TRBV28 and TRBJ1-5, is as follows: DVKVTQSSRYLVKRTGEKVFLECVQDMDHENMFWYRQDPGLGLRLIYFSYDVKMKEKGDIPEGYSVSREKKERFSLILESASTNQTSMYLCASSGLRLPQHFGDGTRLSIL.

The chain couples TRBV20-1 to TRBJ2-3; D is possibly TRBD2 (6 bases). The V end lost 5 bases, the J end lost 0 bases, and 21 bases lay between the germline ends. This CDR3 has 17 amino acids. Germline assignment: CDR1 DFQATT and CDR2 SNEGSKA (reference sequence). CDR3 in DNA: TGCAGTGCTGTACTCCCTTTGCGGGGTTTTAGCACAGATACGCAGTATTTT. Encoded protein: CSAVLPLRGFSTDTQYF.

This chain joins TRBV6-5 and TRBJ2-7; no clear D. Deletions cut 6 bases from V and 5 bases from J, with 11 bases between. The CDR3 has 12 amino acids. Per germline, CDR1 MNHEY and CDR2 SVGAGI. The DNA of the CDR3 is TGTGCCAGCAGCCGCTACGGGCACGAGCAGTACTTC. It translates to CASSRYGHEQYF.

The J gene is TRBJ2-5, the V gene TRBV2; no definite D call. Germline CDR1 and CDR2: SNHLY and FYNNEI. The CDR3 sequence is 14 residues long. Trimming took 2 bases from V and 5 from J, leaving 12 bases between them. CDR3 in amino acids: CASSESTTWETQYF. The CDR3 region has the DNA TGTGCCAGCAGTGAATCGACAACCTGGGAGACCCAGTACTTC.

The V gene is TRBV5-6, the J gene TRBJ1-2; D gene uncertain. This CDR3 region has 12 residues. V gave up 0 bases and J gave up 4 bases, with 4 bases separating them. Germline V CDR1 and CDR2: SGHDT, YYEEEE. The CDR3 sequence: CASSLDTYGYTF. In DNA form, the CDR3 reads TGTGCCAGCAGCTTGGACACCTATGGCTACACCTTC.

This clonotype was found many times. This rearrangement joins TRBV7-2 to TRBJ2-7; 8 nucleotides align to TRBD2. CDR3 length equals 12 residues. V gave up 1 base and J gave up 12 bases; unmatched junction bases: 5. Germline V lookup: CDR1 SGHTA, CDR2 FQGNSA. The chain's CDR3 is CASSLGAGGGYF. DNA of the CDR3: TGTGCCAGCAGCTTAGGTGCGGGAGGAGGGTACTTC. The whole variable domain, filled in from reference TRBV7-2 and TRBJ2-7, reads GAGVSQSPSNKVTEKGKDVELRCDPISGHTALYWYRQSLGQGLEFLIYFQGNSAPDKSGLPSDRFSAERTGGSVSTLTIQRTQQEDSAVYLCASSLGAGGGYFGPGTRLTVT.

This clonotype was counted a few times. The gene calls are TRBV7-2 and TRBJ2-3, with 13 bases lining up with TRBD2. Trimming at V came to 7 bases and at J to 3 bases, leaving 1 base not matched to a gene. The CDR3 length is 14 residues. The germline CDR1 and CDR2 sequences are SGHTA and FQGNSA. The CDR3: CASKLAGGTDTQYF. For the CDR3, the DNA is TGTGCCAGCAAACTAGCGGGAGGGACAGATACGCAGTATTTT.

V usage is TRBV6-1 and J usage is TRBJ2-1, with TRBD2 matching over 8 bases. Germline lookup yields CDR1 MNHNS and CDR2 SASEGT. This CDR3 has 16 amino acids. After removal of 0 bases from V and 0 bases from J, the junction contained 1 base not matched to a gene. The CDR3 sequence is CASSEAGTSSYNEQFF. CDR3 nucleotides: TGTGCCAGCAGTGAAGCCGGGACTAGCTCCTACAATGAGCAGTTCTTC.

J is TRBJ2-3 and V is TRBV6-5; no clear D. The V end lost 5 bases, the J end lost 1 base, and 7 bases lay between the germline ends. The CDR3 consists of 13 residues. The germline CDR1 and CDR2 sequences are MNHEY and SVGAGI. CDR3 nucleotide sequence: TGTGCCAGCAGTCTCTCAGGCACAGATACGCAGTATTTT. Residues: CASSLSGTDTQYF.

The gene calls are TRBV4-2 and TRBJ1-2, with D uncertain. Trimming left V 4 bases short and J 5 bases short, with 17 bases between. Germline V gene sequence: CDR1 LGHNA, CDR2 YNFKEQ. CDR3 length: 15 amino acids. The CDR3: CASSPPGKGGYGYTF. CDR3 bases: TGTGCCAGCAGCCCTCCGGGGAAGGGCGGATATGGCTACACCTTC.

This clonotype was seen more than once but under ten times. This sequence joins TRBV7-2 and TRBJ2-3, with 8 bases identical to TRBD2. The CDR3 loop spans 15 amino acids. V lost 8 bases, J lost 6 bases, and 13 bases stayed unmatched. Germline V gives CDR1 SGHTA, CDR2 FQGNSA. CDR3 nucleotides: TGTGCCAGCGACCTAGCGGGCCTCCCCGGGGATACGCAGTATTTT. Protein: CASDLAGLPGDTQYF.

The genes are TRBV7-3 and TRBJ2-5; D not resolved. Germline assignment: CDR1 SGHTA and CDR2 FQGTGA. The V gene lost 5 bases and the J gene lost 4 bases, with 14 bases spanning the gap. The CDR3 totals 14 residues. The CDR3, as DNA: TGTGCCAGCAGCCCCAGGCTCGGATCAGAGACCCAGTACTTC. Amino acid sequence: CASSPRLGSETQYF.

The J gene is TRBJ2-1, the V gene TRBV11-1; TRBD2 is a possible D gene (6 bases). V gave up 5 bases and J gave up 4 bases, with 15 bases separating them. There are 15 residues in the CDR3. In germline, CDR1 is SGHAT, CDR2 FQDESV (reference sequence). CDR3 region: CASSPGLEIYNEQFF. The CDR3 nucleotides are TGTGCCAGCAGCCCGGGACTCGAAATTTACAATGAGCAGTTCTTC.